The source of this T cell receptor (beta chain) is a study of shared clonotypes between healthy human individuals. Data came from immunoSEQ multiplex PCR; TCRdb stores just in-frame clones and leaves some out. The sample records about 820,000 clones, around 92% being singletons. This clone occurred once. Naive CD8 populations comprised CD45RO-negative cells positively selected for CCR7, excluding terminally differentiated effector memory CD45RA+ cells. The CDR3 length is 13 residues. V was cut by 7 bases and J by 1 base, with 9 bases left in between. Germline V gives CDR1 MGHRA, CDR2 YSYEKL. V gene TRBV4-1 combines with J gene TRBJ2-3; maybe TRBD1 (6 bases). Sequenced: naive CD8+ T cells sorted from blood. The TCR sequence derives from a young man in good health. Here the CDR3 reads CASNRVGTDTQYF. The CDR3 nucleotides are TGCGCCAGCAACAGGGTGGGCACAGATACGCAGTATTTT.